Listed here are 6 T cell receptor beta chains from one sample, sequenced in a study of blood T cell repertoires in COVID-19. Profiled with immunoSEQ multiplex PCR; TCRdb holds only in-frame clones, not every one. The profile shows around 60,000 clones, 90% of them singletons. The sample consisted of peripheral blood. The receptor source for this set is a woman aged 80 or over with active COVID-19.

CDR3 sequence reads: CSVEDLGQAETQYF. CDR3 coding DNA: TGCAGCGTTGAAGATCTTGGTCAAGCGGAGACCCAGTACTTC. The chain links TRBV29-1 to TRBJ2-5; D is uncertain. Looked up from germline, CDR1 is SQVTM and CDR2 is ANQGSEA. This CDR3 contains 14 residues. V was pared by 0 bases and J by 5 bases, with 13 bases between.

The chain joins TRBV7-2 to TRBJ2-3; tentative D call: TRBD2 (5 bases). The CDR3 consists of 14 residues. In germline, CDR1 is SGHTA, CDR2 FQGNSA. Trimming took 5 bases from V and 11 from J, leaving 20 bases between them. CDR3 nucleotides: TGTGCCAGCAGCCCACCCTCTCAGCGGAACAGGCAGTATTTT. It encodes CASSPPSQRNRQYF.

This rearrangement joins TRBV2 to TRBJ2-7, with TRBD2 matching 14 bases. The trim removed 4 bases at V and 2 bases at J, leaving 1 base unmatched. Germline CDR1 reads SNHLY; CDR2 reads FYNNEI. This CDR3 is 15 amino acids long. The CDR3 region is CASSGTSGGPYEQYV. The CDR3 nucleotides are TGTGCCAGCAGTGGGACTAGCGGGGGGCCCTACGAGCAGTACGTC.

The chain employs TRBV19 and TRBJ1-1; TRBD1 might be the D (6 bases). The CDR3 length is 14 residues. Germline loops: CDR1 LNHDA, CDR2 SQIVND (reference sequence). Deletions cut 3 bases from V and 0 bases from J, with 8 bases between. CDR3 coding DNA: TGTGCCAGTAGTATCACAGGGATGAACACTGAAGCTTTCTTT. Translated: CASSITGMNTEAFF.

The chain combines TRBV4-2 with TRBJ2-5; 7 bases are a match to TRBD1. V was clipped by 4 bases and J by 5 bases; unmatched bases: 10. Per germline, CDR1 LGHNA and CDR2 YNFKEQ. The CDR3 consists of 15 residues. The CDR3 here is CASSPTGGQDETQYF. Written as DNA, the CDR3 is TGTGCCAGCAGCCCCACTGGCGGACAGGATGAGACCCAGTACTTC.

V is TRBV5-6 and J is TRBJ2-7; 10 bases are shared with TRBD2. The junction had 9 bases not matched to a gene; V was cut back by 3 bases and J by 3 bases. The CDR3 has 16 residues. Germline values: CDR1 SGHDT, CDR2 YYEEEE. CDR3 nucleotide sequence: TGTGCCAGCAGCTCCCTCGAGCGGGGGGGATACTACGAGCAGTACGTC. This encodes CASSSLERGGYYEQYV.